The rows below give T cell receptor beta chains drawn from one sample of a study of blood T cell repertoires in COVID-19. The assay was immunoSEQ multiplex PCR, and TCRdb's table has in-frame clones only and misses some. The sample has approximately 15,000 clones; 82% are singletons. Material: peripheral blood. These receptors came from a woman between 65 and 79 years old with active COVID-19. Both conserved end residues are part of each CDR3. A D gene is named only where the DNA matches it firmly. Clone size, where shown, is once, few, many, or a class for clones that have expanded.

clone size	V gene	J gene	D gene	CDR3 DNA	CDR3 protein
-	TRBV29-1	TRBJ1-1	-	TGCAGCGGTGGACAGCAGAACACTGAAGCTTTCTTT	CSGGQQNTEAFF
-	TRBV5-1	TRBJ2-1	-	TGCGCCAGCAGCTTGGATAGCGGTGCCTACAATGAGCAGTTCTTC	CASSLDSGAYNEQFF
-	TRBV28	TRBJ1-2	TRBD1	TGTGCCAGCAGGCGACAGGGAGGTAACTATGGCTACACCTTC	CASRRQGGNYGYTF
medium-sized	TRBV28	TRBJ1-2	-	TGTGCCAGCAGCCGCATGGAGGGCTACACCTTC	CASSRMEGYTF
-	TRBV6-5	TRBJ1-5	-	TGTGCCAGCAGGGCAGGGGTTGCGGGTCAGCCCCAGCATTTT	CASRAGVAGQPQHF
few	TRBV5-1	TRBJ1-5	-	TGCGCCAGCAGCTTGACACACGAACCGAATCAGCCCCAGCATTTT	CASSLTHEPNQPQHF
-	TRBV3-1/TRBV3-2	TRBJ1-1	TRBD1	TGTGCCAGCAGCCAGTCCGGGACAGTGAACACTGAAGCTTTCTTT	CASSQSGTVNTEAFF
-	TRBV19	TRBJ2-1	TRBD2	TGTGCCAGTAGTATAGGGGGTGCTAGCGGGGAACACAATGAGCAGTTCTTC	CASSIGGASGEHNEQFF
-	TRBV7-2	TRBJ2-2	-	TGTGCCAGCAGCTACTCCCCCGGGGAGCTGTTTTTT	CASSYSPGELFF
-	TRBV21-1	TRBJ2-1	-	TGTGCCACCCTACAAGTCGTCGAGGGATCGGCCTACAATGAGCAGTTCTTC	CATLQVVEGSAYNEQFF
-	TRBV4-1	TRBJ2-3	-	TGCGCCAGCAGCCGAAGCGACAGTAGCACAGATACGCAGTATTTT	CASSRSDSSTDTQYF
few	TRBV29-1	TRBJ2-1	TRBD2	TGCAGCGTTGCGGGAGGGATTTACAATGAGCAGTTCTTC	CSVAGGIYNEQFF
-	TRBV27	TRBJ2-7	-	TGTGCCAGCAGTGACCGGGGGACGGTGGGCGAGCAGTACTTC	CASSDRGTVGEQYF
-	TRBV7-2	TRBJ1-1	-	TGTGCCAGCAGCTTACTCATCAGTGGGAACACTGAAGCTTTCTTT	CASSLLISGNTEAFF
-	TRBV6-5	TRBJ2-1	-	TGTGCCAGCAGTTACCGCGAGATTCAGTTCTTC	CASSYREIQFF
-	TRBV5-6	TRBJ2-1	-	TGTGCCAGCAGCTTCGAGGTCTTTAGCTCCTACAATGAGCAGTTCTTC	CASSFEVFSSYNEQFF
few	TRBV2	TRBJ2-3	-	TGTGCCAGCAGTCACTTGAGTTCCCCCACAGATACGCAGTATTTT	CASSHLSSPTDTQYF
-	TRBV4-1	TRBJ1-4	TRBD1	TGCGCCAGCAGCCAAACAAGAATACAGACAGGGGAAAATGAAAAACTGTTTTTT	CASSQTRIQTGENEKLFF
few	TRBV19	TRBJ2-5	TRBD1	TGTGCCAGTCTACCGAAACCGGGACAGGGGTTGGAGACCCAGTACTTC	CASLPKPGQGLETQYF
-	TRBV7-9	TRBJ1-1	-	TGTGCCAGCAGCTACCGGGACAATTCCCGAGCTTTCTTT	CASSYRDNSRAFF
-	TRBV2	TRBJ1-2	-	TGTGCCAGCAGCCTAGACAGCGATGGCTACACCTTC	CASSLDSDGYTF
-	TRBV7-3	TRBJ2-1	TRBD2	TGTGCCAGCAGCCAGGGTCGGACTAGCGGGAGAGGGGATGAGCAGTTCTTC	CASSQGRTSGRGDEQFF
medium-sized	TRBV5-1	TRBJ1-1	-	TGCGCCAGCAGCTTGGACGGTTGGAACACTGAAGCTTTCTTT	CASSLDGWNTEAFF